This TCR beta chain was identified in a study of blood T cell repertoires in COVID-19. Study summary: The United States, Italy and Spain were the sources of the acute and convalescent COVID-19 samples.

Participants were aged about 18 to 90 years, lived in 20 to 30 US areas, and enrolled virtually. Cohort 3 recovered donors had two negative PCRs, clearance, or symptom resolution. Authors' analysis steps: Estimates of nucleated cell counts were drawn from the amplification of reference gene primers. Profiled with immunoSEQ multiplex PCR; TCRdb holds only in-frame clones, not every one. Clone size and V and J calls were adopted from that table, with D and trimming inferred from the DNA. Of approximately 240,000 clones in the sample, about 93% are singletons; the top ten hold about 1.9%. CDR3 length: 15 amino acids. V lost 1 base and J lost 5, with 16 bases in between. Germline lookup yields CDR1 SGHRS and CDR2 YFSETQ.

The material sequenced was PBMCs or T cells enriched from blood (not recorded which). The gene calls are TRBV5-1 and TRBJ2-7; a possible D gene is TRBD1 (6 bases). This TCR derives from a woman between 18 and 29 years old who had recovered from COVID-19. The CDR3 DNA reads as TGCGCCAGCAGCTTGTATCGAGGACAGTCCGACGAGCAGTACTTC. It specifies CASSLYRGQSDEQYF.